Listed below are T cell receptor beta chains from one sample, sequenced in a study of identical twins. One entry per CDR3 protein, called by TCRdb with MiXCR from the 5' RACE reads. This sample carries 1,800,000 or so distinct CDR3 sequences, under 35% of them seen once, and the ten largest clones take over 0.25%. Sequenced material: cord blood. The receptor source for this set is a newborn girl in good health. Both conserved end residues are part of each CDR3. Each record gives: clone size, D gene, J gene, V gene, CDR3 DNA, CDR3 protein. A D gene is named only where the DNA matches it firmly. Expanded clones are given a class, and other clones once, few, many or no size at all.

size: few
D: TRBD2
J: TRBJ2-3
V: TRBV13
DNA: TGTGCCAGCAGCTCAACAGCACTAGCGGGGGGTACTACTAGCACAGATACGCAGTATTTT
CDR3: CASSSTALAGGTTSTDTQYF

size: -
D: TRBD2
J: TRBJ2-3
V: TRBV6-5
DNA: TGTGCCAGCAGTTACTCGCTAGCGGGAACGAGTCCAGATACGCAGTATTTT
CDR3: CASSYSLAGTSPDTQYF

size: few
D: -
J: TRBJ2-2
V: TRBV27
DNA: TGTGCCAGCAGATGGCTGGGCGGGGAGCTGTTTTTT
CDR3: CASRWLGGELFF

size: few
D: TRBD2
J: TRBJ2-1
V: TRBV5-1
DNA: TGCGCCAGCAGCCTGACAAACGGACTAGCGGGCGGACAGCAGTTCTTC
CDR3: CASSLTNGLAGGQQFF

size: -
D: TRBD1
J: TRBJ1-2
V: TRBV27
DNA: TGTGCCAGCAGTTTATGGGACAGGGGGCTTAGTGGCTACACCTTC
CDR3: CASSLWDRGLSGYTF

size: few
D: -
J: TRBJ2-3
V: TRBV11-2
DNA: TGTGCCAGCAGCTTACGTCCTACTAGCACAGATACGCAGTATTTT
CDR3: CASSLRPTSTDTQYF

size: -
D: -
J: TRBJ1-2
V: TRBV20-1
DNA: TGCAGTGCCCGCCCGGGACAAAATAACTATGGCTACACCTTC
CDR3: CSARPGQNNYGYTF

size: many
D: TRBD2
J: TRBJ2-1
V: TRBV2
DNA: TGTGCCAGCACCAAGGCGGGGGATGAGCAGTTCTTC
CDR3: CASTKAGDEQFF

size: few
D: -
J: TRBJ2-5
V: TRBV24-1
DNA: TGTGCCACCAGTGAGGCCCTCCAAGAGACCCAGTACTTC
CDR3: CATSEALQETQYF

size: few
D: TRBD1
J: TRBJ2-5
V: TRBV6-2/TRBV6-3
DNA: TGTGCCAGCAGTTCCCGGACAGGCTTGGAGACCCAGTACTTC
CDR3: CASSSRTGLETQYF

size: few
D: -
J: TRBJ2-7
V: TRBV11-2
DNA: TGTGCCAGCAGCGTCCGGAGCGTAACCTATTACGAGCAGTACTTC
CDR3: CASSVRSVTYYEQYF

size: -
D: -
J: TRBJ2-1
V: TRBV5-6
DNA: TGTGCCAGCAGCTTGGCCGAGCTAGGGTACAATGAGCAGTTCTTC
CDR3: CASSLAELGYNEQFF

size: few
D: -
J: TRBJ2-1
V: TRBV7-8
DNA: TGTGCCAGCAGCATAGACTGGCTTGAGCAGTTCTTC
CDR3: CASSIDWLEQFF

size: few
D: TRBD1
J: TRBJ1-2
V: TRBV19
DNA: TGTGCCAGTAGATCCCCTCGGGGAGGGGGCTACTATGGCTACACCTTC
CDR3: CASRSPRGGGYYGYTF

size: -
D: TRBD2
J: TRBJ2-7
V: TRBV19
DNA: TGTGCCAGTAGTTGGCCAGCGGGAGATGGTAGGCAGTACTTC
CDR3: CASSWPAGDGRQYF

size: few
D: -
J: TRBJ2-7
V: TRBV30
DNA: TGTGCCTTGCGTACAGGGTCCGAGCAGTACTTC
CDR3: CALRTGSEQYF

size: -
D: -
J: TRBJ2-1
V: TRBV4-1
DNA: TGCGCCAGCAGCCAAGACCCCGCTGGGATGCAGTTCTTC
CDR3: CASSQDPAGMQFF

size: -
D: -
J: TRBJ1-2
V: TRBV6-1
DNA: TGTGCCAGCACATCTCCCCCAGGGGCTAATGGCTACACCTTC
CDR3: CASTSPPGANGYTF

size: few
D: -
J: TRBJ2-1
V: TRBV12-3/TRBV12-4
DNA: TGTGCCAGCAGTTTGAGACTCCCCAGCTCCTACAATGAGCAGTTCTTC
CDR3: CASSLRLPSSYNEQFF

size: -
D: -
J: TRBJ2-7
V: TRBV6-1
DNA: TGTGCCAGCAGTGACCGGCAGGGTTACTACGAGCAGTACTTC
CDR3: CASSDRQGYYEQYF

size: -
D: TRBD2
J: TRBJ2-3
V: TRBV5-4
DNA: TGTGCCAGCAGCTTCGGGGCGGGGGGAAGAGATACGCAGTATTTT
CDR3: CASSFGAGGRDTQYF

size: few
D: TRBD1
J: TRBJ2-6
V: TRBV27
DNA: TGTGCCAGCAGTACACCTCACAGGGGCCTCAGCTCTGGGGCCAACGTCCTGACTTTC
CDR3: CASSTPHRGLSSGANVLTF

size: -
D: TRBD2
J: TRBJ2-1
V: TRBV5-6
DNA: TGTGCCAGGAGCTTGGGACTCGCGGGACCGAGGGAGGGTGAGCAGTTCTTC
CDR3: CARSLGLAGPREGEQFF

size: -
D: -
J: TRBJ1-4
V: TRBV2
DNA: TGTGCCAGCAGTGAACAAAGGCGGGAACTTAGTGAAAAACTGTTTTTT
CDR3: CASSEQRRELSEKLFF

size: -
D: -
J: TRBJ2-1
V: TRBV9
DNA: TGTGCCAGCAACTACTTAGCGAACTCCTACAATGAGCAGTTCTTC
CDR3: CASNYLANSYNEQFF